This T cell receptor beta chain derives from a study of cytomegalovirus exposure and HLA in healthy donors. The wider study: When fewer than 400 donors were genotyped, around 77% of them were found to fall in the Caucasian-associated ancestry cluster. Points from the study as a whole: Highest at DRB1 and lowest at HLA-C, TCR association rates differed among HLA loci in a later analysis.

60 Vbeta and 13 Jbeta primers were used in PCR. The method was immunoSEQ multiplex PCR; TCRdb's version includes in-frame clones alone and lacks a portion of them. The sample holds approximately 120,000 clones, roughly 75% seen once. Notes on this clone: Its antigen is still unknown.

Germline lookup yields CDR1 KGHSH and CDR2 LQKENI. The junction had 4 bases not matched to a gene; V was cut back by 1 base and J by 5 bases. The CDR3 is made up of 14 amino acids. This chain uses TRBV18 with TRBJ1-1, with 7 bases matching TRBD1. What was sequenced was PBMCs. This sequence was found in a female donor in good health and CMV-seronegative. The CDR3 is CASSPQGAGTEAFF. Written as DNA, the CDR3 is TGTGCCAGCTCACCACAGGGGGCAGGGACTGAAGCTTTCTTT.